Here is one TCR beta chain with its context. A far larger clone is one nucleotide away, so this likely arose from a read error. Germline V gene lookup returns CDR1 MNHEY and CDR2 SMNVEV (reference sequence). Trimming took 5 bases from V and 1 from J, leaving 5 bases between them. This CDR3 has 13 amino acids. The data derive from a study of regulatory T cells in long-lasting Graves disease. Time point: persistent/refractory GD, antithyroid drugs over 5 years with positive TRAb. RNA isolated from PBMCs was used to make the TCR library. Patients all came to the study from an endocrinology department in Xi'an, China. The collection involved drawing around 10 milliliters of peripheral blood into EDTA tubes. Building the TCR beta libraries relied on iRepertoire HTBI primers, and CDR3 regions underwent Arm-PCR. TCRdb redid the calling of the multiplex PCR reads with MiXCR, one entry per CDR3 protein. The sample has some 340,000 distinct CDR3 sequences, approximately 25% seen once.

The TCR was taken from a woman aged 40 to 49 with Graves disease. The sample here was peripheral blood mononuclear cells (PBMCs), taken when the disease was refractory, from a patient treated with antithyroid drugs. The genes are TRBV27 and TRBJ2-2; D not resolved. The CDR3 region is CASSILNTGELFF. As DNA, the CDR3 is TGTGCCAGCAGTATCCTGAACACCGGGGAGCTGTTTTTT.